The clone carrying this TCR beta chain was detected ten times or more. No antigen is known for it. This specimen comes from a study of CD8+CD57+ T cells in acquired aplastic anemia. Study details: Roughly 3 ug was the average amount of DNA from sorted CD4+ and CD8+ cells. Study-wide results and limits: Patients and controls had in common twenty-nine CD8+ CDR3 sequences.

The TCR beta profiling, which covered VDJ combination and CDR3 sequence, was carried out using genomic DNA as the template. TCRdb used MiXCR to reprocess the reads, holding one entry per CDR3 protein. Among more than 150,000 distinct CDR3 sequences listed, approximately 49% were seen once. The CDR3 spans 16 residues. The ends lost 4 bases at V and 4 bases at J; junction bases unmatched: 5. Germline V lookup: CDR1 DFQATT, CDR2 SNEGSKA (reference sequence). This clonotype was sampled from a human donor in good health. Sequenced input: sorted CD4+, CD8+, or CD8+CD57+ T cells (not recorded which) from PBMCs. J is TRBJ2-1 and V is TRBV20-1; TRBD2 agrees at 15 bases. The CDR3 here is CSAKQGLAGGYNEQFF. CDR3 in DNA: TGCAGTGCTAAACAGGGACTAGCGGGGGGTTACAATGAGCAGTTCTTC.